This is a list of T cell receptor beta chains from one sample in a study of post-analysis software for immune sequencing data. A single record per CDR3 protein comes from TCRdb applying MiXCR to the PCR reads. The sample has some 690,000 distinct CDR3 sequences, 55% to 60% seen once; the top ten hold around 10%. Input material: blood. The origin of the receptors is a girl aged 2-10 years with multiple sclerosis. Each CDR3 is given with its conserved first and last residue. Each record gives: V gene, clone size, J gene, D gene, CDR3 DNA, CDR3 protein. The D gene is left open where the match is weak. Rows may omit the clone size; those that give it use once, few, many or a size class.

V: TRBV4-1; size: -; J: TRBJ1-2; D: TRBD1; DNA: TGCGCCAGCAGCAAGGGACAGGGGGGTTACTATGGCTACACCTTC; CDR3: CASSKGQGGYYGYTF
V: TRBV2; size: few; J: TRBJ2-3; D: -; DNA: TGTGCCAGCCTGACGACAGGCCTGAACACAGATACGCAGTATTTT; CDR3: CASLTTGLNTDTQYF
V: TRBV6-6; size: -; J: TRBJ1-6; D: -; DNA: TGTGCCAGCCGAGCAGGGGATAATTCACCCCTCCACTTT; CDR3: CASRAGDNSPLHF
V: TRBV11-2; size: -; J: TRBJ2-3; D: -; DNA: TGTGCCAGCAGCTTAGGAGGATGGACTAGCACAGATACGCAGTATTTT; CDR3: CASSLGGWTSTDTQYF
V: TRBV7-9; size: -; J: TRBJ2-7; D: -; DNA: TGTGCCAGCAACACAGGGCCCTCCTACGAGCAGTACTTC; CDR3: CASNTGPSYEQYF
V: TRBV29-1; size: -; J: TRBJ2-5; D: TRBD1; DNA: TGCAGCGTTGAATGGGACAGGGGAACAGAGACCCAGTACTTC; CDR3: CSVEWDRGTETQYF
V: TRBV5-1; size: few; J: TRBJ2-1; D: TRBD1; DNA: TGCGCCAGCAGCTCCCGGGACAGGGACTACAATGAGCAGTTCTTC; CDR3: CASSSRDRDYNEQFF
V: TRBV29-1; size: -; J: TRBJ1-2; D: -; DNA: TGCAGCGTCGAGGGGTCGACGGGACGTTATGGCTACACCTTC; CDR3: CSVEGSTGRYGYTF
V: TRBV7-3; size: -; J: TRBJ2-1; D: TRBD1; DNA: TGTGCCAGCAGTCCCTCGACAGGGTACAATGAGCAGTTCTTC; CDR3: CASSPSTGYNEQFF
V: TRBV2; size: -; J: TRBJ2-1; D: TRBD2; DNA: TGTGCCAGCAGTGAGCCTAGCGGGATAGAGGATGAGCAGTTCTTC; CDR3: CASSEPSGIEDEQFF
V: TRBV20-1; size: few; J: TRBJ1-4; D: -; DNA: TGCAGTCCTAAGGGCCGGGCTAATGAAAAACTGTTTTTT; CDR3: CSPKGRANEKLFF
V: TRBV5-1; size: few; J: TRBJ2-5; D: -; DNA: TGCGCCAGCAGCCGAGGATCCGGGGACGGATCAGAGACCCAGTACTTC; CDR3: CASSRGSGDGSETQYF
V: TRBV6-8; size: few; J: TRBJ2-7; D: -; DNA: TGTGCCAGCGGATACTACGGGACGGGCGCCTACGAGCAGTACTTC; CDR3: CASGYYGTGAYEQYF
V: TRBV10-3; size: -; J: TRBJ2-3; D: -; DNA: TGTGCCATCAGTGAGAAACTACTTTTTGCGCAGTATTTT; CDR3: CAISEKLLFAQYF
V: TRBV7-2; size: -; J: TRBJ2-3; D: -; DNA: TGTGCCAGCAGCTTCCGGGGAGACCCCACAGATCCGCAGTATTTT; CDR3: CASSFRGDPTDPQYF
V: TRBV6-5; size: -; J: TRBJ1-6; D: -; DNA: TGTGCCAGCAGTTACGATGGGACCGGGCAAAATTCACCCCTCCACTTT; CDR3: CASSYDGTGQNSPLHF
V: TRBV29-1; size: -; J: TRBJ2-4; D: TRBD1; DNA: TGCAGCGCGGGCCGACAGGGTAAGCGGTACAATGAGCAGTACTTC; CDR3: CSAGRQGKRYNEQYF
V: TRBV29-1; size: -; J: TRBJ1-2; D: TRBD1; DNA: TGCAGCGTATCCGGGACAGGGGGCGATTTCTATGGCTACACCTTC; CDR3: CSVSGTGGDFYGYTF
V: TRBV6-5; size: -; J: TRBJ1-6; D: -; DNA: TGTGCCAGCAGTTACTCGGAGGGGAGTGCTTCACCCCTCCACTTT; CDR3: CASSYSEGSASPLHF
V: TRBV10-3; size: -; J: TRBJ1-6; D: -; DNA: TGTGCCATCAGTCGGGACGGTAATTCACCCCTCCACTTT; CDR3: CAISRDGNSPLHF